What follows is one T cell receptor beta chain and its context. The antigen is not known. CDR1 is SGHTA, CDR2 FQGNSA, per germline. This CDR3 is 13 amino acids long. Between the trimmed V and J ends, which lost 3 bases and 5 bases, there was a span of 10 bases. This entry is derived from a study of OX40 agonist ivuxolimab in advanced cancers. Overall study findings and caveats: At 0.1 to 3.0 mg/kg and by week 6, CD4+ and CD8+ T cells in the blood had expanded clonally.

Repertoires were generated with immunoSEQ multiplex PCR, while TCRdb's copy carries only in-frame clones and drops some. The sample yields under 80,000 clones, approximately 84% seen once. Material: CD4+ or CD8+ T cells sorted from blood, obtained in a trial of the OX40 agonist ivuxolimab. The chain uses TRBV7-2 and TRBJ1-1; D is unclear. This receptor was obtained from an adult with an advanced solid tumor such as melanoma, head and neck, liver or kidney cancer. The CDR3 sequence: CASSLSSSTEAFF. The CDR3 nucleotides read TGTGCCAGCAGCTTGAGTTCAAGTACTGAAGCTTTCTTT.